The clone carrying this TCR beta chain was picked up many times. Germline V gives CDR1 SNHLY, CDR2 FYNNEI. The CDR3 is made up of 15 amino acids. Trimming removed 6 bases from V and 5 bases from J, with 14 bases in between. The sample originates from a study of T cells in Graves' hyperthyroidism and ophthalmopathy. From RNA transcripts, TCR beta CDR3 regions were amplified. The TCR CDR3 was amplified in a first-round RT-PCR using the HTBI primer set. TCRdb reprocessed the multiplex PCR reads with MiXCR, giving one entry per CDR3 protein. The sample consists of around 500,000 distinct CDR3 sequences, about 15% of them appearing once.

Sequencing used blood. The TCR comes from a woman between 40 and 50 years old with Graves' hyperthyroidism. This chain joins TRBV2 and TRBJ1-6, with D tentatively TRBD1 (6 bases). DNA of the CDR3: TGTGCCAGCAGCCCCAGGGGACCGGATAATTCACCCCTCCACTTT. It specifies CASSPRGPDNSPLHF. The full variable domain, in which reference TRBV2 and TRBJ1-6 provide the parts outside the CDR3, is EPEVTQTPSHQVTQMGQEVILRCVPISNHLYFYWYRQILGQKVEFLVSFYNNEISEKSEIFDDQFSVERPDGSNFTLKIRSTKLEDSAMYFCASSPRGPDNSPLHFGNGTRLTVT.